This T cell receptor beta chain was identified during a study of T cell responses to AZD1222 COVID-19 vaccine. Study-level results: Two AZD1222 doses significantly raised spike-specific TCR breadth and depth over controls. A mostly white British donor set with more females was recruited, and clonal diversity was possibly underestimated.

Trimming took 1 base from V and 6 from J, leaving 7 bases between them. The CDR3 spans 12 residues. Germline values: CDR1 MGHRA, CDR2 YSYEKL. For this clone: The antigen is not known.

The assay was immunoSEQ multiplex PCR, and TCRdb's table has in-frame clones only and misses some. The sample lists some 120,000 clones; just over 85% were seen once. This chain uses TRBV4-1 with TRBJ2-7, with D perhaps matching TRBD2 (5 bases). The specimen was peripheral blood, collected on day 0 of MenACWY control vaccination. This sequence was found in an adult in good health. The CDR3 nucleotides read TGCGCCAGCAGCCAAGTCGGAGGCGAGCAGTACTTC. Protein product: CASSQVGGEQYF.